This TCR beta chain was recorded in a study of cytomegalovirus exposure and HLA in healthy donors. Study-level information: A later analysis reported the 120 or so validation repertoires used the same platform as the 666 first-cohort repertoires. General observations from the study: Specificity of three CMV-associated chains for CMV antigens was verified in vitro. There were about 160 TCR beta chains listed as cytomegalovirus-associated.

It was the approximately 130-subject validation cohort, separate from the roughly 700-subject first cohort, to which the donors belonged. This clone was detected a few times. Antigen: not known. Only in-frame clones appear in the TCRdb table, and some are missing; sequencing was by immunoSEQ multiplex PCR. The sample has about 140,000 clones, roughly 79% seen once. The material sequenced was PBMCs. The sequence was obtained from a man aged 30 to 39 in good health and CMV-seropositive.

This chain's CDR3 is CAIGRGNYGYTF. The CDR3 bases are TGTGCCATCGGGAGGGGCAACTATGGCTACACCTTC. The J gene is TRBJ1-2, the V gene TRBV10-3; D perhaps matches TRBD1 (5 bases). CDR1 is ENHRY, CDR2 SYGVKD, per germline. V shed 8 bases and J shed 2 bases, with 9 bases lying between them. CDR3 length: 12 amino acids.